This entry describes one T cell receptor (beta chain). This entry is derived from a study of blood T cell repertoires in COVID-19. V lost 3 bases to trimming and J lost 4 bases, with 7 bases between them. There are 12 residues in the CDR3. Germline V gives CDR1 WNHNN, CDR2 SYGVQD (reference sequence). In the original workflow: Nucleated cell number was recorded as an estimate derived from reference gene primer amplification. The table came from immunoSEQ multiplex PCR; TCRdb's copy has only in-frame clones and leaves some out. The V and J calls and the clone size are those of that table, but D and trimming were determined from the DNA. Of 150,000 to 200,000 clones listed, around 83% are singletons. Seattle researchers signed up patients amid active infection and tracked them longitudinally.

Sequenced: peripheral blood. V gene TRBV10-1 combines with J gene TRBJ2-7; the D is unclear. The source is a woman in her 70s with COVID-19, enrolled during active disease. This chain's CDR3 is CASSDQAYEQYF. CDR3 coding DNA: TGCGCCAGCAGTGATCAGGCTTACGAGCAGTACTTC.